Below are 20 T cell receptor beta chains sequenced from a single sample in a study of T cells after posttransplantation cyclophosphamide. Some clones are missing from TCRdb's copy, which holds only in-frame ones; the method was immunoSEQ multiplex PCR. The sample contains 8,000 to 10,000 clones, 82% of which appear only once. Cyclophosphamide on days +3 and +4 followed busulfan-fludarabine conditioning and a marrow graft. Material: PBMCs, obtained around 2,000 days after a stem cell transplant with posttransplant cyclophosphamide. The receptor source for this set is a female patient in her forties or fifties who received an allogeneic stem cell transplant from a related donor, was CMV-positive, and had no GVHD. Some T cells may have originated in the graft donor.

The gene calls are TRBV9 and TRBJ1-5; 8 bases match TRBD1. V lost 2 bases to trimming and J lost 7 bases; unmatched junction nucleotides: 8. Germline CDR1 SGDLS, CDR2 YYNGEE. This CDR3 is built from 15 residues. In DNA form, the CDR3 reads TGTGCCAGCAGCGTGGGGCAGGGGGCGGGACAGCCCCAGCATTTT. Translation gives CASSVGQGAGQPQHF. Based on the CDR3 plus reference TRBV9 and TRBJ1-5, the full variable domain is DSGVTQTPKHLITATGQRVTLRCSPRSGDLSVYWYQQSLDQGLQFLIQYYNGEERAKGNILERFSAQQFPDLHSELNLSSLELGDSALYFCASSVGQGAGQPQHFGDGTRLSIL.

V is TRBV14 and J is TRBJ2-7, with 7 bases matching TRBD2. The CDR3 is 15 residues long. The trim removed 4 bases at V and 3 bases at J, leaving 9 bases unmatched. Looked up from germline, CDR1 is SGHDN and CDR2 is FVKESK. The CDR3 here is CASSPPEERGYEQYF. The CDR3 DNA reads as TGTGCCAGCAGCCCCCCTGAGGAGCGGGGCTACGAGCAGTACTTC.

This clone was picked up a small number of times. The chain joins TRBV28 to TRBJ1-2; D gene ambiguous. The V gene lost 10 bases and the J gene lost 0 bases, with 12 bases spanning the gap. Germline CDR1 MDHEN, CDR2 SYDVKM. CDR3 size: 13 residues. The CDR3 coding sequence is TGTGCCAACTCCGCAAGTCCTAACTATGGCTACACCTTC. This translates into CANSASPNYGYTF.

V usage is TRBV18 and J usage is TRBJ2-5; 9 positions match TRBD2. J lost 5 bases, V lost 3 bases, and 4 bases had no gene match. This CDR3 spans 14 amino acids. In germline, CDR1 is KGHSH, CDR2 LQKENI. The CDR3 is CASSPRTSGETQYF. CDR3 DNA sequence: TGTGCCAGCTCACCCCGTACTAGCGGGGAGACCCAGTACTTC.

This rearrangement joins TRBV9 to TRBJ2-1; possibly TRBD1 for D (6 bases). V was cut by 1 base and J by 0 bases, with 11 bases left in between. There are 16 residues in the CDR3. The germline V gene encodes CDR1 SGDLS and CDR2 YYNGEE. In DNA form, the CDR3 reads TGTGCCAGCAGCGTAACGCAGGGGAGCTCCTACAATGAGCAGTTCTTC. Translation: CASSVTQGSSYNEQFF.

The chain carries TRBV29-1 and TRBJ1-1; D possibly corresponds to TRBD1 (5 bases). Germline CDR1 and CDR2: SQVTM and ANQGSEA. Trimming took off 6 bases at V and 0 bases at J, with 8 bases between the two ends. This CDR3 has 12 amino acids. In nucleotides, the CDR3 is TGCAGCGTCGGACAAATGAACACTGAAGCTTTCTTT. Its protein is CSVGQMNTEAFF.

This clone was counted between two and nine times. The conserved final phenylalanine or tryptophan is absent from the CDR3, which likely points to a read error. It is unclear where the CDR3 begins or ends on the DNA, so no DNA is shown, and the CDR3 is as TCRdb lists it. The chain is built from TRBV21-1 and TRBJ1-2; TRBD1, the table's D call, lacks a check against the DNA. TRBV21-1 is designated a pseudogene. The CDR3 comprises 8 residues, both ends counted. This CDR3 is CASTRNRR.

The rearrangement links TRBV5-5 to TRBJ1-5; 8 bases fit TRBD1. The CDR3 has 14 amino acids. V gave up 4 bases and J gave up 5 bases; unmatched junction bases: 5. Germline CDR1 SGHKS, CDR2 YYEKEE (reference sequence). This CDR3 reads CASSLDRGYQPQHF. Here the CDR3 DNA reads TGTGCCAGCAGCCTCGACAGGGGCTATCAGCCCCAGCATTTT.

The chain has TRBV25-1 and TRBJ2-2; TRBD2 agrees at 13 bases. CDR1 and CDR2 from the germline V gene are MGHDK and SYGVNS. The CDR3 is 18 amino acids. Unmatched junction bases numbered 8, after V lost 6 bases and J lost 1 base. The CDR3 spells CASSRTSGGLGNTGELFF. CDR3 in DNA: TGTGCCAGCAGCAGGACTAGCGGGGGCCTGGGGAACACCGGGGAGCTGTTTTTT.

The chain joins TRBV5-1 to TRBJ2-1; TRBD2 agrees at 8 bases. The trim removed 0 bases at V and 8 bases at J, leaving 4 bases unmatched. This CDR3 is built from 14 residues. Germline assignment: CDR1 SGHRS and CDR2 YFSETQ. Here the CDR3 reads CASSLVGGGDEQFF. DNA for the CDR3: TGCGCCAGCAGCTTGGTCGGGGGGGGCGATGAGCAGTTCTTC.

This clone was found once. The J gene is TRBJ1-1, the V gene TRBV19; perhaps TRBD1 as D (6 bases). With 3 bases removed from V and 5 bases from J, the gap between germline ends came to 10 bases. From germline, CDR1 is LNHDA and CDR2 SQIVND (reference sequence). The CDR3 extends over 13 amino acids. The CDR3 DNA reads TGTGCCAGTAGTATGGGTAGGGGGACTGAAGCTTTCTTT. Translated, it gives CASSMGRGTEAFF.

This clone was found a few times. The chain is built from TRBV7-3 and TRBJ2-5; 7 nucleotides match TRBD2. This CDR3 contains 15 residues. Germline lookup yields CDR1 SGHTA and CDR2 FQGTGA. Unmatched junction bases numbered 4, after V lost 0 bases and J lost 3 bases. The CDR3 DNA reads TGTGCCAGCAGCTTAACTGGGGGGGGGAAAGAGACCCAGTACTTC. It is translated as CASSLTGGGKETQYF.

In this sample, this clone turned up once. V and J are TRBV19 and TRBJ2-1, with 8 bases lining up with TRBD1. The junction had 9 bases not matched to a gene; V was cut back by 3 bases and J by 2 bases. The CDR3 runs to 17 residues. CDR1 is LNHDA and CDR2 is SQIVND in the germline V gene (reference sequence). In DNA, the CDR3 is TGTGCCAGTAGTATGCGCGGACAGGGAAGGGCCTACAATGAGCAGTTCTTC. Translation: CASSMRGQGRAYNEQFF.

The table lists this clone with a few counts. The chain recombines TRBV19 with TRBJ1-1; D not certain. This CDR3 comprises 13 residues. Germline V gives CDR1 LNHDA, CDR2 SQIVND (reference sequence). V shed 5 bases and J shed 1 base, with 8 bases lying between them. CDR3 sequence: CASSAQKNTEAFF. The DNA for the CDR3 is TGTGCCAGTAGTGCACAGAAGAACACTGAAGCTTTCTTT.

The V call is TRBV11-3, the J call TRBJ2-1; no definite D call. CDR1 is SGHNT, CDR2 YENEEA, per germline. V lost 3 bases and J 5 bases, leaving 8 bases between the germline ends. This CDR3 contains 13 residues. CDR3 amino acids: CASSFHGDNEQFF. For the CDR3, the DNA is TGTGCCAGCAGCTTCCACGGAGACAATGAGCAGTTCTTC. Using reference TRBV11-3 and TRBJ2-1 for the parts outside the CDR3, the full variable domain is EAGVVQSPRYKIIEKKQPVAFWCNPISGHNTLYWYLQNLGQGPELLIRYENEEAVDDSQLPKDRFSAERLKGVDSTLKIQPAELGDSAVYLCASSFHGDNEQFFGPGTRLTVL.

The chain combines TRBV7-9 with TRBJ1-1, with TRBD1 matching over 7 bases. Germline trimming cut 5 bases from V and 4 bases from J; bases unmatched to any gene: 13. This CDR3 spans 16 amino acids. CDR1 and CDR2 from the germline V gene are SEHNR and FQNEAQ (reference sequence). The chain's CDR3 is CASSPLPLQGSTEAFF. CDR3 DNA sequence: TGTGCCAGCAGCCCGCTCCCGCTACAGGGGTCCACTGAAGCTTTCTTT. The variable domain in full, with the rest retrieved from reference TRBV7-9 and TRBJ1-1, is DTGVSQNPRHKITKRGQNVTFRCDPISEHNRLYWYRQTLGQGPEFLTYFQNEAQLEKSRLLSDRFSAERPKGSFSTLEIQRTEQGDSAMYLCASSPLPLQGSTEAFFGQGTRLTVV.

This rearrangement joins TRBV9 to TRBJ1-6; no clear D gene. This CDR3 region has 14 residues. The V and J ends lost 0 bases and 5 bases respectively, with 6 bases between them. Germline V CDR1 and CDR2: SGDLS, YYNGEE. CDR3 nucleotides: TGTGCCAGCAGCGTAGGGCAGAATAATTCACCCCTCCACTTT. Amino acids: CASSVGQNNSPLHF.

The chain carries TRBV9 and TRBJ1-3, with D tentatively TRBD1 (6 bases). Deletions cut 3 bases from V and 2 bases from J, with 18 bases between. The CDR3 sequence is 17 residues long. Per germline, CDR1 SGDLS and CDR2 YYNGEE. Here the CDR3 reads CASSEGGAGVAGNTIYF. CDR3 nucleotides: TGTGCCAGCAGCGAGGGGGGGGCAGGGGTTGCTGGAAACACCATATATTTT.

The chain employs TRBV6-1 and TRBJ1-1; D is unresolved. Per the germline V gene, CDR1 is MNHNS and CDR2 is SASEGT. There are 13 residues in the CDR3. V was clipped by 3 bases and J by 2 bases, with 7 bases between them. CDR3 sequence reads: CASSDFVNTEAFF. CDR3 coding DNA: TGTGCCAGCAGTGACTTTGTAAACACTGAAGCTTTCTTT.

The V gene is TRBV7-9, the J gene TRBJ1-2; 9 bases map to TRBD1. Germline CDR1 is SEHNR and CDR2 is FQNEAQ (reference sequence). J lost 4 bases, V lost 5 bases, and 8 bases had no gene match. This CDR3 is built from 15 residues. The CDR3 DNA reads TGTGCCAGCAGCCTCGGGACAGGGTTTACCTATGGCTACACCTTC. Its protein is CASSLGTGFTYGYTF.